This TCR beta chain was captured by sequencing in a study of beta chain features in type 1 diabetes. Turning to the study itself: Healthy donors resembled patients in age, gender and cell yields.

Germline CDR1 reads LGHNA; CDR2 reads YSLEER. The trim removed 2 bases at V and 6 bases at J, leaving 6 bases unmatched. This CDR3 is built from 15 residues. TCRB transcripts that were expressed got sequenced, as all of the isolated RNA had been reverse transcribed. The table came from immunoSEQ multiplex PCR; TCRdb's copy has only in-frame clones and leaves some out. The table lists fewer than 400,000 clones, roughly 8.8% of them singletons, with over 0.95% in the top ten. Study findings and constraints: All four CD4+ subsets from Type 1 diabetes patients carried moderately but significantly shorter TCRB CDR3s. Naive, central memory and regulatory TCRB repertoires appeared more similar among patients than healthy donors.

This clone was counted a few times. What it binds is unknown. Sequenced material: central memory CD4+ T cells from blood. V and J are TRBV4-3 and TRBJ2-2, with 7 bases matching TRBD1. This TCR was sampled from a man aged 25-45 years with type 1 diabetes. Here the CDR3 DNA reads TGCGCCAGCAGCCAATACCAGGACAGGTCCGGGGAGCTGTTTTTT. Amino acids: CASSQYQDRSGELFF.